This T cell receptor (beta chain) was captured in a study of T-cell reconstitution after alpha-beta-depleted transplantation in children. A library of TCRbeta sequences, prepared with unique molecular identifiers, was generated. Each CDR3 protein is one row after TCRdb ran MiXCR on the PCR reads. The table shows over 120,000 distinct CDR3 sequences, with 8.5% to 10% occurring only once. This clonotype was observed many times. CDR1 is SGHVS and CDR2 is FQNEAQ in the germline V gene. J gave up 3 bases and V 5 bases, and 7 bases lay outside the gene matches. The CDR3 totals 15 residues. This chain uses TRBV7-8 with TRBJ2-3; 8 bases map to TRBD2. The clonotype comes from a female patient under 10 years old who had a stem cell transplant for congenital amegakaryocytic thrombocytopenia, so the T cells may come from the graft donor. This specimen consisted of PBMCs, mostly from graft donor cells, obtained 180 days after TCRalphabeta/CD19-depleted stem cell transplant. The CDR3 here is CASSMSGSGTDTQYF. Written as DNA, the CDR3 is TGTGCCAGCAGCATGAGCGGGAGTGGTACAGATACGCAGTATTTT. The whole variable domain, filled in from reference TRBV7-8 and TRBJ2-3, reads GAGVSQSPRYKVAKRGQDVALRCDPISGHVSLFWYQQALGQGPEFLTYFQNEAQLDKSGLPSDRFFAERPEGSVSTLKIQRTQQEDSAVYLCASSMSGSGTDTQYFGPGTRLTVL.